Below are 24 T cell receptor beta chains sequenced from a single sample in a study of OX40 agonist ivuxolimab in advanced cancers. Here immunoSEQ multiplex PCR was the method, and the copy in TCRdb shows in-frame clones only, minus some. The table includes roughly 39,000 clones, over 80% detected once. The sequenced sample was CD4+ or CD8+ T cells sorted from blood, obtained in a trial of the OX40 agonist ivuxolimab. The receptors stem from an adult with an advanced solid tumor such as melanoma, head and neck, liver or kidney cancer.

V gene TRBV29-1 combines with J gene TRBJ2-4; D ambiguous. CDR1 is SQVTM and CDR2 is ANQGSEA in the germline V gene. There are 11 residues in the CDR3. Trimming pared 6 bases from V and 7 bases from J, leaving 10 bases between. The CDR3 coding sequence is TGCAGCGTCCTCGGAACGAACATTCAGTACTTC. It translates to CSVLGTNIQYF.

The chain links TRBV9 to TRBJ1-1, with D tentatively TRBD1 (5 bases). Trimming took 0 bases from V and 1 from J, leaving 10 bases between them. The CDR3 covers 15 residues. From germline, CDR1 is SGDLS and CDR2 YYNGEE. The CDR3 region has the DNA TGTGCCAGCAGCGTAGGGGGCAGCCCGAACACTGAAGCTTTCTTT. Translation gives CASSVGGSPNTEAFF.

The chain uses TRBV10-3 and TRBJ2-1; 8 bases fit TRBD1. J was trimmed by 8 bases and V by 4 bases; bases with no gene match: 10. The CDR3 has 15 amino acids. The V gene's germline CDR1 is ENHRY and CDR2 SYGVKD. CDR3 nucleotide sequence: TGTGCCATCAGTGGGATTGGACAGGGTGGAGATGAGCAGTTCTTC. It translates to CAISGIGQGGDEQFF.

This clone was observed a few times. The chain has TRBV10-1 and TRBJ1-1; D not resolved. CDR3 length equals 14 residues. V was trimmed by 0 bases and J by 0 bases, leaving 5 bases between them. The germline gives CDR1 WNHNN, CDR2 SYGVQD (reference sequence). The CDR3 bases are TGCGCCAGCAGTGAGTCGTCGGTGAACACTGAAGCTTTCTTT. Translation: CASSESSVNTEAFF.

The chain employs TRBV10-3 and TRBJ2-5; TRBD1 might be the D (6 bases). Trimming shortened V by 0 bases and J by 3 bases, and 11 bases separated the two germline ends. The CDR3 extends over 15 amino acids. The germline V gene encodes CDR1 ENHRY and CDR2 SYGVKD. CDR3 bases: TGTGCCATCAGTGAGTCGGGGACACGGGAAGAGACCCAGTACTTC. Protein: CAISESGTREETQYF.

V usage is TRBV7-3 and J usage is TRBJ2-3, with TRBD2 identical over 9 bases. The V segment lost 5 bases and the J segment 5 bases; nucleotides outside the gene matches: 8. The germline V gene has CDR1 SGHTA and CDR2 FQGTGA. The CDR3 is 15 amino acids. CDR3 region: CASSQAGGGGDTQYF. CDR3 nucleotides: TGTGCCAGCAGCCAAGCGGGAGGAGGGGGAGATACGCAGTATTTT.

The CDR3 coding sequence is TGTGCCAGCTCACCACCCTCGGGGGGTCAGCCCCAGCATTTT. This sequence encodes CASSPPSGGQPQHF. This chain connects TRBV18 to TRBJ1-5; tentatively, D is TRBD1 (5 bases). The CDR3 has 14 amino acids. Germline CDR1 reads KGHSH; CDR2 reads LQKENI. With 0 bases removed from V and 6 bases from J, the gap between germline ends came to 9 bases.

The chain carries TRBV7-9 and TRBJ2-3, with D hard to call. Trimming removed 5 bases from V and 4 bases from J, with 7 bases in between. The CDR3 totals 12 residues. Germline V lookup: CDR1 SEHNR, CDR2 FQNEAQ (reference sequence). This CDR3 reads CASSPNADTQYF. Here the CDR3 DNA reads TGTGCCAGCAGCCCAAATGCAGATACGCAGTATTTT.

This chain links TRBV19 with TRBJ1-4; D may be TRBD1 (6 bases). This CDR3 has 14 residues. V was pared by 8 bases and J by 2 bases, with 12 bases between. From germline, CDR1 is LNHDA and CDR2 SQIVND (reference sequence). The CDR3 loop is CASQGPGTNEKLFF. The CDR3 nucleotides are TGTGCCAGTCAGGGGCCCGGGACTAATGAAAAACTGTTTTTT. Supplemented by reference TRBV19 and TRBJ1-4, the full variable domain reads DGGITQSPKYLFRKEGQNVTLSCEQNLNHDAMYWYRQDPGQGLRLIYYSQIVNDFQKGDIAEGYSVSREKKESFPLTVTSAQKNPTAFYLCASQGPGTNEKLFFGSGTQLSVL.

CDR3 sequence (DNA): TGTGCCAGCAGCCCCGGGACAGGCGGTCGGGGCCAACTAGCGGGAGGCTACAATGAGCAGTTCTTC. Protein sequence: CASSPGTGGRGQLAGGYNEQFF. The chain joins TRBV4-2 to TRBJ2-1, with 12 bases fitting TRBD2. V lost 4 bases, J lost 3 bases, and 22 bases stayed unmatched. The CDR3 totals 22 residues. Germline CDR1 and CDR2: LGHNA and YNFKEQ.

This clone was recorded a few times. The chain uses TRBV30 and TRBJ1-5; D is undetermined. The V end lost 5 bases, the J end lost 2 bases, and 4 bases lay between the germline ends. Germline CDR1 GTSNPN, CDR2 SVGIG (reference sequence). The CDR3 covers 11 residues. The CDR3 coding sequence is TGTGCCTGGGAGGGCAATCAGCCCCAGCATTTT. Its translation: CAWEGNQPQHF.

The V and J genes are TRBV28 and TRBJ1-4, with unresolved D. The CDR3 is 15 residues long. Germline loops: CDR1 MDHEN, CDR2 SYDVKM. Trimming cost V 3 bases and J 3 bases, with 11 bases left between them. CDR3 DNA sequence: TGTGCCAGCAGTTTCCAAGGGCGGCCTAATGAAAAACTGTTTTTT. Encoded protein: CASSFQGRPNEKLFF.

This clone occurred a few times. The chain couples TRBV7-9 to TRBJ2-7; D is tentatively TRBD1 or TRBD2 (5 bases each). CDR1 SEHNR and CDR2 FQNEAQ come from the germline V gene (reference sequence). This CDR3 is 14 amino acids long. V lost 1 base and J 0 bases, leaving 7 bases between the germline ends. The CDR3 spells CASSLGGNSYEQYF. In DNA, the CDR3 is TGTGCCAGCAGCTTAGGGGGGAACTCCTACGAGCAGTACTTC. The full variable domain, with the rest looked up from reference TRBV7-9 and TRBJ2-7, is DTGVSQNPRHKITKRGQNVTFRCDPISEHNRLYWYRQTLGQGPEFLTYFQNEAQLEKSRLLSDRFSAERPKGSFSTLEIQRTEQGDSAMYLCASSLGGNSYEQYFGPGTRLTVT.

The CDR3 nucleotides are TGTGCCGGTATGGGCGGGACAGGGTCCTACGAGCAGTACTTC. This gives the protein CAGMGGTGSYEQYF. The chain is built from TRBV2 and TRBJ2-7; TRBD1 matches 9 bases. Germline V gives CDR1 SNHLY, CDR2 FYNNEI. The junction had 9 bases not matched to a gene; V was cut back by 11 bases and J by 1 base. This CDR3 has 14 amino acids.

The chain joins TRBV5-1 to TRBJ1-1; D might be TRBD1 (6 bases). Trimming removed 2 bases from V and 5 bases from J, with 19 bases in between. Germline CDR1 reads SGHRS; CDR2 reads YFSETQ. This CDR3 has 16 residues. The CDR3 spells CASSLGYRASGTEAFF. CDR3 in DNA: TGCGCCAGCAGCTTAGGGTACAGGGCGTCCGGGACTGAAGCTTTCTTT.

This clone was seen once. The chain has TRBV9 and TRBJ1-2, with D perhaps TRBD1 (5 bases). Germline V gene sequence: CDR1 SGDLS, CDR2 YYNGEE. The CDR3 consists of 15 residues. Trimming shortened V by 0 bases and J by 0 bases, and 9 bases separated the two germline ends. In DNA form, the CDR3 reads TGTGCCAGCAGCGTAGCAGGGATCCCTAACTATGGCTACACCTTC. Protein product: CASSVAGIPNYGYTF.

This chain uses TRBV7-2 with TRBJ2-7; perhaps TRBD2 as D (6 bases). There are 15 residues in the CDR3. Trimming removed 5 bases at V and 2 bases at J, with 16 bases between. CDR1 SGHTA and CDR2 FQGNSA come from the germline V gene. CDR3 bases: TGTGCCAGCAGCCTCACCCCTAGCGATCCCTACGAGCAGTACTTC. Translation gives CASSLTPSDPYEQYF.

This rearrangement joins TRBV7-2 to TRBJ2-3, with a weak D call TRBD1 (6 bases). V was shortened by 7 bases and J by 5 bases, with 16 bases between the two germline ends. This CDR3 has 14 amino acids. Germline CDR1 SGHTA, CDR2 FQGNSA. The CDR3 DNA follows: TGTGCCAGCACCCCCGGGACATGGGAAGATACGCAGTATTTT. It encodes CASTPGTWEDTQYF.

The chain joins TRBV5-4 to TRBJ2-1, with TRBD2 as a possible D gene (5 bases). Germline values: CDR1 SGHNT, CDR2 YYREEE (reference sequence). V was cut by 4 bases and J by 15 bases, with 20 bases left in between. The CDR3 runs 13 residues. CDR3 sequence reads: CASSQDWASRLFF. The CDR3 DNA follows: TGTGCCAGCAGCCAAGATTGGGCTAGCAGGCTGTTCTTC.

The V and J genes are TRBV7-9 and TRBJ2-1; D uncertain. CDR3 size: 12 residues. V lost 1 base and J lost 9, with 7 bases in between. CDR1 is SEHNR and CDR2 is FQNEAQ in the germline V gene (reference sequence). In nucleotides, the CDR3 is TGTGCCAGCAGCTTAGTATCGGGTGAGCAGTTCTTC. Translated: CASSLVSGEQFF.

The chain recombines TRBV10-3 with TRBJ1-5; the D is unclear. Germline V gene sequence: CDR1 ENHRY, CDR2 SYGVKD. V was pared by 4 bases and J by 0 bases, with 1 base between. The CDR3 has 12 amino acids. For the CDR3, the DNA is TGTGCCATCAGTGGTAGCAATCAGCCCCAGCATTTT. Translating it yields CAISGSNQPQHF.

CDR3 in amino acids: CASSPGTVDTQYF. CDR3 DNA: TGTGCCAGCTCACCTGGGACAGTAGATACGCAGTATTTT. The chain employs TRBV18 and TRBJ2-3; 7 bases are shared with TRBD1. V gave up 3 bases and J gave up 5 bases; unmatched junction bases: 2. The CDR3 consists of 13 residues. Germline loops: CDR1 KGHSH, CDR2 LQKENI.

The V gene is TRBV29-1, the J gene TRBJ2-3; possible D gene TRBD2, 5 bases. V lost 7 bases, J lost 6 bases, and 17 bases lay in between. The CDR3 consists of 13 residues. Germline CDR1 SQVTM, CDR2 ANQGSEA. The CDR3 DNA is TGCAGCGATACCGGGATACGAGGGGATACGCAGTATTTT. This encodes CSDTGIRGDTQYF.

The V gene is TRBV29-1, the J gene TRBJ2-7, with TRBD2 matching over 8 bases. Germline V lookup: CDR1 SQVTM, CDR2 ANQGSEA. The CDR3 has 17 residues. With 5 bases clipped from V and 1 base from J, the junction kept 16 bases outside the gene matches. Here the CDR3 DNA reads TGCAGCGTTTTAACATTGTCCCGTAGCGGGAAGTCCTACGAGCAGTACTTC. It specifies CSVLTLSRSGKSYEQYF.